This T cell receptor beta chain appears in the sequencing data of a study of response to subunit inactivated influenza vaccine. Study-level findings and limits: New T cells are recruited in small numbers by each seasonal influenza vaccination, according to the authors' suggestion.

Germline assignment: CDR1 LNHNV and CDR2 YYDKDF (reference sequence). With V trimmed by 11 bases and J by 5 bases, 20 bases remained unmatched. The CDR3 spans 17 residues. From the RT-PCR reads, TCRdb called clonotypes with MiXCR, one entry per CDR3 protein. This sample has more than 400,000 distinct CDR3 sequences, with approximately 7.8% found just once. This clonotype was recorded many times. Antigen unknown. This rearrangement joins TRBV15 to TRBJ2-2; 7 bases align to TRBD2. This material consisted of PBMCs from blood, taken 23 months after vaccination. The receptor's source is a man aged 45-69 years who received an inactivated influenza vaccine. CDR3: CASSTPPGTTPTGELFF. The CDR3 nucleotides are TGTGCCTCATCTACCCCCCCTGGGACTACGCCTACCGGGGAGCTGTTTTTT. Looking up the rest from reference TRBV15 and TRBJ2-2 gives the full variable domain: DAMVIQNPRYQVTQFGKPVTLSCSQTLNHNVMYWYQQKSSQAPKLLFHYYDKDFNNEADTPDNFQSRRPNTSFCFLDIRSPGLGDTAMYLCASSTPPGTTPTGELFFGEGSRLTVL.